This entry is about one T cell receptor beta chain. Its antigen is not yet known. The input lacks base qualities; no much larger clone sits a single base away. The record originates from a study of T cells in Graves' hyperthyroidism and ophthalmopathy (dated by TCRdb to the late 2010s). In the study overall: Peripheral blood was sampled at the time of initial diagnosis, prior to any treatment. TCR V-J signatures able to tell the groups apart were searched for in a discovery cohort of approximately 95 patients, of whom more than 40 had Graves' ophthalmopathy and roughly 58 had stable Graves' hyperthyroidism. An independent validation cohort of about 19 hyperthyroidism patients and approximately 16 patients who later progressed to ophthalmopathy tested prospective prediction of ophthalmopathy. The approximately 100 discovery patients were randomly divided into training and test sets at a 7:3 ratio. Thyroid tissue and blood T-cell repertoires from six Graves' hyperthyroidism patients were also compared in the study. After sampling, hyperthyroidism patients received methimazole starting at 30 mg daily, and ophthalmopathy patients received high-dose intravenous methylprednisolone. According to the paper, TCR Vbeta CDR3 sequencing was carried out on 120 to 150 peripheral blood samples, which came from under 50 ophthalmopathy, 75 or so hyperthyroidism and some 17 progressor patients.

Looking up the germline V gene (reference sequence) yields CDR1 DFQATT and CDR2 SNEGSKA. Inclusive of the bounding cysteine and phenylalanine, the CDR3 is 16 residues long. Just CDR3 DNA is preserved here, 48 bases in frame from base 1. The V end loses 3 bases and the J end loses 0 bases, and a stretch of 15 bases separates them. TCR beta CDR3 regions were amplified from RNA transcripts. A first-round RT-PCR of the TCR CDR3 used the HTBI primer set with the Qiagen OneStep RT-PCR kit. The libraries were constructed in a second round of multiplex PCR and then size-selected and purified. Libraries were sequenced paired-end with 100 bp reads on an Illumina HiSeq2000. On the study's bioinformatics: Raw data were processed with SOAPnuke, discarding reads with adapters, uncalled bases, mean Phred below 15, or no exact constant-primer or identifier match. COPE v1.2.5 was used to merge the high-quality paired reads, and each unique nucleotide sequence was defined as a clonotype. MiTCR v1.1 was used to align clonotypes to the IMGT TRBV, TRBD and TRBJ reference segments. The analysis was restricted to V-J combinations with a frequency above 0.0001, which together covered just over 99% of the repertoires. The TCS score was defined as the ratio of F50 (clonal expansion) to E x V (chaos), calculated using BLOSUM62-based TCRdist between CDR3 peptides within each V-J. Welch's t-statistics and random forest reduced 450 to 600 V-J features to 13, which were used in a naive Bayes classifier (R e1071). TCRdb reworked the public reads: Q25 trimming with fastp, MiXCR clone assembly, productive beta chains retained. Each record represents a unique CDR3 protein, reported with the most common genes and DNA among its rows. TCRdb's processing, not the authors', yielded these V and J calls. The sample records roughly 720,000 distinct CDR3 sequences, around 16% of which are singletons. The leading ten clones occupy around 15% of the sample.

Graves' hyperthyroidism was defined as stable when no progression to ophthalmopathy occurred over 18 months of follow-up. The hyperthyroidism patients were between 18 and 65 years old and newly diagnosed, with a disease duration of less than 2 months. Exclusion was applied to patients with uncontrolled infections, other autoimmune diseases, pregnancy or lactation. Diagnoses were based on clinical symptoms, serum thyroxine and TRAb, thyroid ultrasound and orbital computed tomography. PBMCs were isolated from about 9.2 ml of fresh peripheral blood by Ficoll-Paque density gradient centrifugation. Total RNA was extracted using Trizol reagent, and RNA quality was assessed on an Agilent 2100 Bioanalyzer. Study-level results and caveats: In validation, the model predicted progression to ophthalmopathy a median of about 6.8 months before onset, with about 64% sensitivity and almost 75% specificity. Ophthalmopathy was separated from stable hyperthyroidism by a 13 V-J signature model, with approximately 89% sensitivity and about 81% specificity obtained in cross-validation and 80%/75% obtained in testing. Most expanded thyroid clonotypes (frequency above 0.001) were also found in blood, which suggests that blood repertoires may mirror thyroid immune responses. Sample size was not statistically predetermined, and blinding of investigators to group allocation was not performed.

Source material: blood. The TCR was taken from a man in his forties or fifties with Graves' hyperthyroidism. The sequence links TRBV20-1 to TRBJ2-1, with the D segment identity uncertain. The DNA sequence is TGCAGTGCTAGGGATTCCTGGACCAGCTCCTACAATGAGCAGTTCTTC. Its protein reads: CSARDSWTSSYNEQFF.